This passage covers 28 T cell receptor beta chains from one sample sequenced in a study of shared T cell receptors in the human thymus. Assay: immunoSEQ multiplex PCR; the TCRdb copy retains only in-frame clones and omits some. The sample lists more than 550,000 clones, roughly 86% occurring once. These data also featured in a second study, about human thymus T cells.

Sequenced material: thymocytes. Receptor source: a boy under three years old with a congenital heart defect.

The chain combines TRBV2 with TRBJ2-7, with 7 bases identical to TRBD2. CDR3 length: 18 residues. Trimming removed 0 bases from V and 0 bases from J; junction bases left unmatched: 11. CDR1 is SNHLY and CDR2 is FYNNEI in the germline V gene. CDR3 loop: CASSEALDYLAASYEQYF. CDR3 DNA: TGTGCCAGCAGTGAAGCGCTAGATTATCTAGCGGCCTCCTACGAGCAGTACTTC.

The V gene is TRBV5-6, the J gene TRBJ2-6; the D gene is possibly TRBD1 (5 bases). V lost 4 bases to trimming and J lost 0 bases, with 14 bases between them. The germline CDR1 and CDR2 sequences are SGHDT and YYEEEE. The CDR3 spans 17 residues. The CDR3 loop is CASSVQGSLSGANVLTF. CDR3 sequence (DNA): TGTGCCAGCAGCGTCCAGGGATCGCTCTCTGGGGCCAACGTCCTGACTTTC.

This clone was observed once. The chain couples TRBV7-3 to TRBJ2-2; maybe TRBD1 (6 bases). Trimming cost V 1 base and J 2 bases, with 11 bases left between them. The CDR3 sequence is 16 residues long. Per the germline V gene, CDR1 is SGHTA and CDR2 is FQGTGA. The CDR3 coding sequence is TGTGCCAGCAGCTTAAAAGAGGGACAAAACACCGGGGAGCTGTTTTTT. As protein: CASSLKEGQNTGELFF.

The rearrangement links TRBV15 to TRBJ2-7; the D is unclear. With 0 bases removed from V and 4 bases from J, the gap between germline ends came to 4 bases. Germline V gives CDR1 LNHNV, CDR2 YYDKDF (reference sequence). There are 12 residues in the CDR3. The CDR3 region has the DNA TGTGCCACCAGCAGAGATAGATACGAGCAGTACTTC. Amino acids: CATSRDRYEQYF.

This clone appeared once. DNA of the CDR3: TGTGCCAGCAGTCGTACAGATACGCAGTATTTT. This translates into CASSRTDTQYF. The chain employs TRBV11-3 and TRBJ2-3; D ambiguous. V lost 6 bases and J 3 bases, leaving 4 bases between the germline ends. CDR3 size: 11 residues. Per the germline V gene, CDR1 is SGHNT and CDR2 is YENEEA. Using reference TRBV11-3 and TRBJ2-3 for the parts outside the CDR3, the full variable domain is EAGVVQSPRYKIIEKKQPVAFWCNPISGHNTLYWYLQNLGQGPELLIRYENEEAVDDSQLPKDRFSAERLKGVDSTLKIQPAELGDSAVYLCASSRTDTQYFGPGTRLTVL.

The CDR3: CAWSDPVSGGADYEQYF. The CDR3 DNA reads as TGTGCCTGGAGTGACCCCGTTAGCGGGGGGGCCGATTACGAGCAGTACTTC. This chain joins TRBV30 and TRBJ2-7, with 11 nucleotides matching TRBD2. The germline V gene has CDR1 GTSNPN and CDR2 SVGIG (reference sequence). Trimming took 1 base from V and 4 from J; bases not matched to a gene: 12. There are 17 residues in the CDR3.

This clone was counted a few times. This rearrangement joins TRBV9 to TRBJ1-6; D may be TRBD1 (6 bases). CDR3 size: 15 residues. The germline V gene encodes CDR1 SGDLS and CDR2 YYNGEE. The V and J ends lost 4 bases and 10 bases respectively, with 18 bases between them. The CDR3 loop is CASSPRGGAGSPLHF. CDR3 nucleotide sequence: TGTGCCAGCAGCCCCCGGGGGGGGGCAGGGTCACCCCTCCACTTT.

The chain recombines TRBV6-1 with TRBJ1-2, with a weak D call TRBD1 (6 bases). Germline-derived CDR1 and CDR2 are MNHNS and SASEGT. V gave up 8 bases and J gave up 6 bases, with 19 bases separating them. CDR3 length: 14 residues. CDR3 region: CASFARGRKDGYTF. CDR3 DNA sequence: TGTGCCAGCTTCGCGCGGGGGCGCAAGGATGGCTACACCTTC.

The chain is built from TRBV19 and TRBJ1-5; D gene ambiguous. This CDR3 spans 17 amino acids. Per the germline V gene, CDR1 is LNHDA and CDR2 is SQIVND (reference sequence). Trimming took 1 base from V and 2 from J, leaving 15 bases between them. In nucleotides, the CDR3 is TGTGCCAGTAGTATAGGGTATGGGCTGGGTGGCAATCAGCCCCAGCATTTT. Its protein product is CASSIGYGLGGNQPQHF.

The chain combines TRBV28 with TRBJ2-4, with 13 bases matching TRBD2. The ends lost 4 bases at V and 8 bases at J; junction bases unmatched: 5. This CDR3 has 15 residues. Germline assignment: CDR1 MDHEN and CDR2 SYDVKM. CDR3 amino acids: CASSSWTSGSDIQYF. The DNA of the CDR3 is TGTGCCAGCAGTTCCTGGACTAGCGGGAGTGACATTCAGTACTTC. The full variable domain, completed using reference TRBV28 and TRBJ2-4, is DVKVTQSSRYLVKRTGEKVFLECVQDMDHENMFWYRQDPGLGLRLIYFSYDVKMKEKGDIPEGYSVSREKKERFSLILESASTNQTSMYLCASSSWTSGSDIQYFGAGTRLSVL.

This chain uses TRBV28 with TRBJ2-7; 7 bases are shared with TRBD1. V shed 6 bases, J shed 0 bases, and the junction held 11 bases outside the gene matches. CDR1 is MDHEN, CDR2 SYDVKM, per germline. The length of the CDR3 is 16 residues. The CDR3 DNA sequence: TGTGCCAGCAGCCCCGCGGACAGGCAGAGCTCCTACGAGCAGTACTTC. Translated: CASSPADRQSSYEQYF.

The chain joins TRBV5-8 to TRBJ1-5; 8 nucleotides line up with TRBD1. The CDR3 runs to 15 residues. Losses at the gene ends were 4 bases for V and 6 bases for J; bases not matched to a gene: 9. From germline, CDR1 is SGHTS and CDR2 YDEGEE. In nucleotides, the CDR3 is TGTGCCAGCAGCGGCCGGGACAGGAGGGGTCAGCCCCAGCATTTT. This codes for CASSGRDRRGQPQHF.

This clone was observed a handful of times. The V call is TRBV5-4, the J call TRBJ2-1; the match to TRBD2 covers 7 bases. The germline CDR1 and CDR2 sequences are SGHNT and YYREEE (reference sequence). V lost 4 bases to trimming and J lost 0 bases; unmatched junction nucleotides: 4. The CDR3 runs to 15 residues. The CDR3 here is CASSASGASYNEQFF. The CDR3 DNA reads as TGTGCCAGCAGCGCGAGCGGGGCCTCCTACAATGAGCAGTTCTTC.

A single count supports this clone. The V call is TRBV7-9, the J call TRBJ2-7; 8 nucleotides line up with TRBD2. Germline loops: CDR1 SEHNR, CDR2 FQNEAQ (reference sequence). The J segment lost 1 base and the V segment lost 5 bases, leaving 10 bases of the junction unmatched. The CDR3 extends over 16 amino acids. The DNA for the CDR3 is TGTGCCAGCAGCGCAGCGGGGGCCCCGACGTCCTACGAGCAGTACTTC. Amino acids: CASSAAGAPTSYEQYF. Combining the CDR3 with reference TRBV7-9 and TRBJ2-7 gives the whole variable domain DTGVSQNPRHKITKRGQNVTFRCDPISEHNRLYWYRQTLGQGPEFLTYFQNEAQLEKSRLLSDRFSAERPKGSFSTLEIQRTEQGDSAMYLCASSAAGAPTSYEQYFGPGTRLTVT.

The gene calls are TRBV6-5 and TRBJ2-3; 8 bases fit TRBD2. Germline assignment: CDR1 MNHEY and CDR2 SVGAGI. This CDR3 contains 15 residues. Trimming removed 6 bases from V and 1 base from J; junction bases left unmatched: 6. CDR3 sequence: CASSLREVGTDTQYF. DNA of the CDR3: TGTGCCAGCAGCTTGCGGGAGGTGGGCACAGATACGCAGTATTTT.

The rearrangement links TRBV27 to TRBJ2-1; 10 bases map to TRBD1. J gave up 4 bases and V 1 base, and 7 bases lay outside the gene matches. CDR1 and CDR2 from the germline V gene are MNHEY and SMNVEV (reference sequence). This CDR3 has 17 amino acids. The CDR3 loop is CASSLFRDRGSYNEQFF. In DNA form, the CDR3 reads TGTGCCAGCAGTTTATTTAGGGACAGGGGTTCGTACAATGAGCAGTTCTTC.

The table lists this clone with a count of one. The chain recombines TRBV6-5 with TRBJ2-1; TRBD1 agrees at 7 bases. CDR1 MNHEY and CDR2 SVGAGI come from the germline V gene. V lost 6 bases, J lost 9 bases, and 14 bases stayed unmatched. The CDR3 is made up of 15 amino acids. Written as DNA, the CDR3 is TGTGCCAGCAGGGCCGGGACAGTCTCTCCAGGTGAGCAGTTCTTC. This encodes CASRAGTVSPGEQFF.

The chain combines TRBV28 with TRBJ1-5; 7 nucleotides line up with TRBD1. The V gene's germline CDR1 is MDHEN and CDR2 SYDVKM. The CDR3 extends over 17 amino acids. The V gene end was trimmed by 5 bases and the J gene end by 0 bases; junction bases not matched to a gene: 10. The CDR3, as DNA: TGTGCCAGCAGTCCCAAGGGGGACAGAGATAGCAATCAGCCCCAGCATTTT. The encoded protein is CASSPKGDRDSNQPQHF.

This clone came up a few times. The V gene is TRBV18, the J gene TRBJ1-2, with 7 positions matching TRBD1. The CDR3 spans 17 residues. V trimming: 6 bases; J trimming: 4 bases; junction bases outside the gene matches: 17. In germline, CDR1 is KGHSH, CDR2 LQKENI. CDR3 coding DNA: TGTGCCAGCTCGAGAGGACAGGACCTGCACTTCTTCTATGGCTACACCTTC. Protein: CASSRGQDLHFFYGYTF.

With regard to this clone: The sample has other DNA sequences that encode this CDR3 too. The J gene is TRBJ1-6, the V gene TRBV13, with D unresolved. Germline CDR1 reads PRHDT; CDR2 reads FYEKMQ (reference sequence). The CDR3 sequence is 13 residues long. V shed 4 bases and J shed 10 bases, with 11 bases lying between them. The CDR3 region has the DNA TGTGCCAGCAGCTCAAAACCGGGATCACCCCTCCACTTT. Protein sequence: CASSSKPGSPLHF.

V gene TRBV6-1 combines with J gene TRBJ1-1; 7 nucleotides align to TRBD1. V was pared by 5 bases and J by 1 base, with 10 bases of the junction left unmatched. CDR3 length: 16 residues. Germline lookup yields CDR1 MNHNS and CDR2 SASEGT. Here the CDR3 DNA reads TGTGCCAGCAGTCAAGACAGGGCTAGGGGGAACACTGAAGCTTTCTTT. Translated, it gives CASSQDRARGNTEAFF.

The gene calls are TRBV7-9 and TRBJ2-5; 9 positions match TRBD2. V lost 2 bases to trimming and J lost 3 bases; unmatched junction nucleotides: 7. The CDR3 has 16 amino acids. CDR1 and CDR2 (germline): SEHNR, FQNEAQ (reference sequence). CDR3: CASSLRAGGMKETQYF. The CDR3 DNA sequence: TGTGCCAGCAGCTTAAGAGCGGGGGGAATGAAAGAGACCCAGTACTTC. The variable domain in full, completed from reference TRBV7-9 and TRBJ2-5, reads DTGVSQNPRHKITKRGQNVTFRCDPISEHNRLYWYRQTLGQGPEFLTYFQNEAQLEKSRLLSDRFSAERPKGSFSTLEIQRTEQGDSAMYLCASSLRAGGMKETQYFGPGTRLLVL.

The V gene is TRBV6-1, the J gene TRBJ2-1; 11 positions agree with TRBD1. The CDR3 is 15 amino acids. Germline values: CDR1 MNHNS, CDR2 SASEGT. The junction had 8 bases not matched to a gene; V was cut back by 7 bases and J by 6 bases. CDR3 in amino acids: CASTPRDRGINEQFF. CDR3 DNA sequence: TGTGCCAGCACTCCCCGGGACAGGGGGATCAATGAGCAGTTCTTC.

This chain connects TRBV15 to TRBJ1-4; D not resolved. The germline gives CDR1 LNHNV, CDR2 YYDKDF (reference sequence). The CDR3 contains 15 residues. V lost 0 bases and J 4 bases, leaving 9 bases between the germline ends. CDR3 DNA: TGTGCCACCAGCAGAGAGATGCGTCGTAATGAAAAACTGTTTTTT. Its translation is CATSREMRRNEKLFF. Drawing the rest from reference TRBV15 and TRBJ1-4, the complete variable domain is DAMVIQNPRYQVTQFGKPVTLSCSQTLNHNVMYWYQQKSSQAPKLLFHYYDKDFNNEADTPDNFQSRRPNTSFCFLDIRSPGLGDTAMYLCATSREMRRNEKLFFGSGTQLSVL.

This rearrangement joins TRBV18 to TRBJ2-1; 7 bases are shared with TRBD1. Per the germline V gene, CDR1 is KGHSH and CDR2 is LQKENI. Trimming at V came to 4 bases and at J to 0 bases, leaving 6 bases not matched to a gene. This CDR3 region has 16 residues. The CDR3 DNA reads as TGTGCCAGCTCACACTTCCGGGACAGCTCCTACAATGAGCAGTTCTTC. This sequence encodes CASSHFRDSSYNEQFF.

The rearrangement links TRBV5-8 to TRBJ1-2; 7 nucleotides align to TRBD1. The V gene end was trimmed by 0 bases and the J gene end by 5 bases; junction bases not matched to a gene: 7. This CDR3 is 15 amino acids long. Germline V gene data show CDR1 as SGHTS and CDR2 as YDEGEE. Here the CDR3 DNA reads TGTGCCAGCAGCTTGGACAGGGGCCTTTATTATGGCTACACCTTC. Translating it yields CASSLDRGLYYGYTF.

The chain carries TRBV6-5 and TRBJ2-7; the match to TRBD1 covers 7 bases. Germline assignment: CDR1 MNHEY and CDR2 SVGAGI. The CDR3 spans 13 residues. V was clipped by 6 bases and J by 2 bases; unmatched bases: 4. CDR3 region: CASSPDRAYEQYF. The DNA of the CDR3 is TGTGCCAGCAGCCCCGACAGGGCCTACGAGCAGTACTTC.

This clone showed up just a few times. The V gene is TRBV5-1, the J gene TRBJ2-1; 8 bases agree with TRBD1. The junction had 5 bases not matched to a gene; V was cut back by 7 bases and J by 5 bases. In germline, CDR1 is SGHRS, CDR2 YFSETQ. The CDR3 is 13 residues long. As DNA, the CDR3 is TGCGCCAGCGGACAGGGAGTCGACAATGAGCAGTTCTTC. This gives the protein CASGQGVDNEQFF.